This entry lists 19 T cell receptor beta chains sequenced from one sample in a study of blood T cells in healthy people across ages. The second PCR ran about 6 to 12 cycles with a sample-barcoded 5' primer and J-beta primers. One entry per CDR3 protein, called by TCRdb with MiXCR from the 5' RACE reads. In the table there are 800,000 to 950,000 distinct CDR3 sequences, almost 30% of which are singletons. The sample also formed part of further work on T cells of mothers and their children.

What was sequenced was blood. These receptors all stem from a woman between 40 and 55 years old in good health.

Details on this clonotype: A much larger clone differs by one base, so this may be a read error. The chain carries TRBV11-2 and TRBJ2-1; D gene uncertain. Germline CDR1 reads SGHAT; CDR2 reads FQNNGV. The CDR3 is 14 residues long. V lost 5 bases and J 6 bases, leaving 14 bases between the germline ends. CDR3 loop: CASSPSYKSNEQFF. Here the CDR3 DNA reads TGTGCCAGCAGCCCCTCGTACAAGTCCAATGAGCAGTTCTTC.

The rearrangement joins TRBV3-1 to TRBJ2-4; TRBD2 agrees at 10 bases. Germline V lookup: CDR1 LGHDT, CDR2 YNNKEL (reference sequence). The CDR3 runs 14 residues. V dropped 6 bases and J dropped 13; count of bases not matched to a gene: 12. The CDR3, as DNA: TGTGCCAGCAGACCCAGCGGGGGGGGTTCTGAGCAGTACTTC. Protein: CASRPSGGGSEQYF.

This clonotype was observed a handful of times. The CDR3 spells CASSGTSGGDAGELFF. The CDR3 DNA reads as TGTGCCAGCAGTGGAACTAGCGGGGGAGACGCCGGGGAGCTGTTTTTT. The chain uses TRBV6-4 and TRBJ2-2; TRBD2 aligns across 11 bases. The ends lost 4 bases at V and 6 bases at J; junction bases unmatched: 7. CDR1 is MRHNA, CDR2 SNTAGT, per germline. This CDR3 has 16 residues.

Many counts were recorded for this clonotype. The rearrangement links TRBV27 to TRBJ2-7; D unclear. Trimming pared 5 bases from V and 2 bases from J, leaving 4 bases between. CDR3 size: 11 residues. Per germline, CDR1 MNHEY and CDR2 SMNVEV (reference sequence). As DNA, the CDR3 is TGTGCCAGCAGTCGTCCCTACGAGCAGTACTTC. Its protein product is CASSRPYEQYF.

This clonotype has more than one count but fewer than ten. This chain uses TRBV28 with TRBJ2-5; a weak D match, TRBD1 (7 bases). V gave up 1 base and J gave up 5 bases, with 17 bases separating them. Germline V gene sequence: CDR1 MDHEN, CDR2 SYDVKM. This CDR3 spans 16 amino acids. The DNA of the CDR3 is TGTGCCAGCAGTTTATCGGAGGGGGCCGGCAGGGAGACCCAGTACTTC. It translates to CASSLSEGAGRETQYF.

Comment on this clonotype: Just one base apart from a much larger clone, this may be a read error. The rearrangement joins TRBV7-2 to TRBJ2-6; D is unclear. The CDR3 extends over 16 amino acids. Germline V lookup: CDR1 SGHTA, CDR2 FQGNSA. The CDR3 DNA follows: TGTGCCAGCAGCTCCCCGAGTCGCTCTGGGGTCAACGTCCTGACTTTC. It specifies CASSSPSRSGVNVLTF.

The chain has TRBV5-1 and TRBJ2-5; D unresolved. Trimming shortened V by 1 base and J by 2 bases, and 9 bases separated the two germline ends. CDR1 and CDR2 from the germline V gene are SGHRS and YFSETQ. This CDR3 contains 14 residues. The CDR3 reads CASSLRVRQETQYF. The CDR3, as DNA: TGCGCCAGCAGCTTGAGGGTTAGGCAAGAGACCCAGTACTTC.

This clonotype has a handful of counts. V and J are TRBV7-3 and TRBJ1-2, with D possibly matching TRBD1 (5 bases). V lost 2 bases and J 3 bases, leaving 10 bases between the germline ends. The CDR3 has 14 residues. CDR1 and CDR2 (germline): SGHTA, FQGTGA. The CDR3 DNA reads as TGTGCCAGCAGCTTAGACGGGACTCACTATGGCTACACCTTC. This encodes CASSLDGTHYGYTF. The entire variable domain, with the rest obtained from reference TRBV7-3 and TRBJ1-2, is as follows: GAGVSQTPSNKVTEKGKYVELRCDPISGHTALYWYRQSLGQGPEFLIYFQGTGAADDSGLPNDRFFAVRPEGSVSTLKIQRTERGDSAVYLCASSLDGTHYGYTFGSGTRLTVV.

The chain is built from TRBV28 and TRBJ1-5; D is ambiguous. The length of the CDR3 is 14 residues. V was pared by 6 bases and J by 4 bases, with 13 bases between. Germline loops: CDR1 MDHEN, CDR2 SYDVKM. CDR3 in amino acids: CASSLLRQNQPQHF. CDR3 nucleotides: TGTGCCAGCAGCCTCTTAAGGCAGAATCAGCCCCAGCATTTT.

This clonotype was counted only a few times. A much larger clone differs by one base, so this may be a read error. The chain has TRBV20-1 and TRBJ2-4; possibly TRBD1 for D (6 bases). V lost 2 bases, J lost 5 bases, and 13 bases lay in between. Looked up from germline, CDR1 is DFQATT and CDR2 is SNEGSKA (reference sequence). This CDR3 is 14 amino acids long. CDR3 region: CSARTGFDQNIQYF. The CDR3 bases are TGCAGTGCTAGAACAGGGTTTGATCAAAACATTCAGTACTTC.

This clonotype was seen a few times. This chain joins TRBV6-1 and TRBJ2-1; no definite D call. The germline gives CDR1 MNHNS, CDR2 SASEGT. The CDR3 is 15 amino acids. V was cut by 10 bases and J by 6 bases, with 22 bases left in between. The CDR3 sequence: CATLNATGWGNEQFF. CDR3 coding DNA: TGTGCCACCCTGAACGCAACCGGCTGGGGCAATGAGCAGTTCTTC.

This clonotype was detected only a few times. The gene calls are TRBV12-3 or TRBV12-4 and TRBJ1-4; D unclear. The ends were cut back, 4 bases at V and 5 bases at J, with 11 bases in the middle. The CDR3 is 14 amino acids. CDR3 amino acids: CASSWATVNEKLFF. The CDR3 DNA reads TGTGCCAGCAGTTGGGCCACGGTAAATGAAAAACTGTTTTTT.

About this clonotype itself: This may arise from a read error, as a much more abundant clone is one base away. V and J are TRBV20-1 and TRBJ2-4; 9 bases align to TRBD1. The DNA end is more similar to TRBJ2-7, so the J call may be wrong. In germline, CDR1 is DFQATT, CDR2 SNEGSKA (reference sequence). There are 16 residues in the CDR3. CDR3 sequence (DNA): TGCAGTGCCCCGGGACAGGGCCGTCACTTATTATACGAGCAGTACTTC. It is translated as CSAPGQGRHLLYEQYF.

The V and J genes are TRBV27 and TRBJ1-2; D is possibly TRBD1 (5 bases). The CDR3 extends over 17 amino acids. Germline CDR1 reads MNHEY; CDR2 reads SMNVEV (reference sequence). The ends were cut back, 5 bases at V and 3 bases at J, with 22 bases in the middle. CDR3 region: CASSLSLPGRSHYGYTF. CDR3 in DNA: TGTGCCAGCAGTCTCTCCCTACCGGGACGGAGTCACTATGGCTACACCTTC.

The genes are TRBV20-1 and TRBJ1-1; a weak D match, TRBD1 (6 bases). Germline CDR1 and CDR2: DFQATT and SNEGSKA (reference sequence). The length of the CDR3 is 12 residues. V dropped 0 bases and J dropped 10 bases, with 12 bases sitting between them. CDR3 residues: CSARDKGVTAFF. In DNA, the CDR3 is TGCAGTGCTAGAGATAAGGGGGTAACAGCTTTCTTT.

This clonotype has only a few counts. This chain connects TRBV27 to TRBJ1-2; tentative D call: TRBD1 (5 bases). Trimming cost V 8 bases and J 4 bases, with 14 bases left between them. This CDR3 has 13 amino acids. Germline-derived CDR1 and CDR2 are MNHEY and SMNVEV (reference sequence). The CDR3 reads CASFPGVGYGYTF. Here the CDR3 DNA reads TGTGCCAGCTTTCCGGGGGTGGGCTATGGCTACACCTTC.

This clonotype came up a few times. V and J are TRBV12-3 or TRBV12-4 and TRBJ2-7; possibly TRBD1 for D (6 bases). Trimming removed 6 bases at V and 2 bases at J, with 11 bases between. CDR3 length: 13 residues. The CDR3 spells CASRGQPAYEQYF. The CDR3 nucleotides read TGTGCCAGCAGAGGACAGCCCGCCTACGAGCAGTACTTC.

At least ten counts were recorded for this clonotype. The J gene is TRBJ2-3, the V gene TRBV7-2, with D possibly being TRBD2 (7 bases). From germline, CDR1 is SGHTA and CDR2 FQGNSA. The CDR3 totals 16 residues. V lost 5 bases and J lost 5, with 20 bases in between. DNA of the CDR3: TGTGCCAGCAGCCGGCTGGGGAGGGGGGCGGGAGATACGCAGTATTTT. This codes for CASSRLGRGAGDTQYF.

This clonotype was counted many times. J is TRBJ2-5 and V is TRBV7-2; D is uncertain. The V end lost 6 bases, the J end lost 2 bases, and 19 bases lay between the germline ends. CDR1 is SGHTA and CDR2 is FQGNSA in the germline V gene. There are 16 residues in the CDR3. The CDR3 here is CASRAHGAFRQETQYF. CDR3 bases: TGTGCCAGCAGGGCACATGGAGCGTTCCGACAAGAGACCCAGTACTTC.